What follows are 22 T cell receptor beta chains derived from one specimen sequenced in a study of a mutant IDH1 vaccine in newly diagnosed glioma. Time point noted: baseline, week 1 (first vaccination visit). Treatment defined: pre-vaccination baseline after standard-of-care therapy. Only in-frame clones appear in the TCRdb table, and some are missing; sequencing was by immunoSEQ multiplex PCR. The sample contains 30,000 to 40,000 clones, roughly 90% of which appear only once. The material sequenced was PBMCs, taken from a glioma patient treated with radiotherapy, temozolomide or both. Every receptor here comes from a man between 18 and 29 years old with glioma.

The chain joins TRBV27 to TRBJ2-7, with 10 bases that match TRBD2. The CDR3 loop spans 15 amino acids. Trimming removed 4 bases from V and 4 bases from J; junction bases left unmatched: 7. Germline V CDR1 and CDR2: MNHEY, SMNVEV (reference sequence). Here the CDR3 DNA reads TGTGCCAGCAGTTCTTATTTAGCGGGGGGATACGAGCAGTACTTC. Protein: CASSSYLAGGYEQYF.

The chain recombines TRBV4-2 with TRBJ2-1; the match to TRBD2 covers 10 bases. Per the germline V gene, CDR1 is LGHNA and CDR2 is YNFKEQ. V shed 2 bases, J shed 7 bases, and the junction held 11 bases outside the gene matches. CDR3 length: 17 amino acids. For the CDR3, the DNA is TGTGCCAGCAGCCAATTCCCCCTAGCGGGAGTAGGAAATGAGCAGTTCTTC. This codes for CASSQFPLAGVGNEQFF.

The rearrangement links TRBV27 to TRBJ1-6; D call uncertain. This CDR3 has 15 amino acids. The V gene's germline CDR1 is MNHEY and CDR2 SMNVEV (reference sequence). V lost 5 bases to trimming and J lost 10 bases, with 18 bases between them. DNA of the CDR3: TGTGCCAGCAGTACCGACGGCAAGACATGGTCACCCCTCCACTTT. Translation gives CASSTDGKTWSPLHF.

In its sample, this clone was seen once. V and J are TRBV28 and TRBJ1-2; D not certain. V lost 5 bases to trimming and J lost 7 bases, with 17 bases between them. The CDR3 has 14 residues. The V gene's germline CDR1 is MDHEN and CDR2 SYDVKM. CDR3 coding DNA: TGTGCCAGCAGTCTTCAGGCCAGGACCTCTGGCTACACCTTC. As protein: CASSLQARTSGYTF.

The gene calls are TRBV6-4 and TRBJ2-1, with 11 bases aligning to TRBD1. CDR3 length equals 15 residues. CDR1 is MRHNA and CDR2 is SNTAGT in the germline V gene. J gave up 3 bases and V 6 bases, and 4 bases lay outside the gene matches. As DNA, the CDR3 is TGTGCCAGCAGCCCGGGACAGGGGGGCTACAATGAGCAGTTCTTC. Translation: CASSPGQGGYNEQFF.

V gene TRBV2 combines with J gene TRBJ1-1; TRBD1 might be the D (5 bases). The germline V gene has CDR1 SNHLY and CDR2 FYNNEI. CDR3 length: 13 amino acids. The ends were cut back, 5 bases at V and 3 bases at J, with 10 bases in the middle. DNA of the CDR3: TGTGCCAGCAGTAGGGACCGATACACTGAAGCTTTCTTT. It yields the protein CASSRDRYTEAFF.

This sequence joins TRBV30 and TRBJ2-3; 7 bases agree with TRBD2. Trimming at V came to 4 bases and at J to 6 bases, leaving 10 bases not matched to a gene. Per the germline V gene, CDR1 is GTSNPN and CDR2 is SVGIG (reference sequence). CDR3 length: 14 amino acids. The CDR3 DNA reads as TGTGCCTGGAATCGGGGCGGGAGCTTGGATACGCAGTATTTT. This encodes CAWNRGGSLDTQYF. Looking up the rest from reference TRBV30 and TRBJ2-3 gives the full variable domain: SQTIHQWPATLVQPVGSPLSLECTVEGTSNPNLYWYRQAAGRGLQLLFYSVGIGQISSEVPQNLSASRPQDRQFILSSKKLLLSDSGFYLCAWNRGGSLDTQYFGPGTRLTVL.

The CDR3 is CASSLPLSGQETQYF. CDR3 DNA: TGTGCCAGCAGCTTACCCCTTAGCGGCCAAGAGACCCAGTACTTC. This rearrangement joins TRBV7-2 to TRBJ2-5, with D possibly matching TRBD2 (6 bases). From germline, CDR1 is SGHTA and CDR2 FQGNSA. The CDR3 loop spans 15 amino acids. V shed 2 bases and J shed 1 base, with 11 bases lying between them.

The CDR3 DNA follows: TGTGCCAGCAGGAGGGCTAGCACAGATACGCAGTATTTT. It encodes CASRRASTDTQYF. J is TRBJ2-3 and V is TRBV27; D perhaps matches TRBD2 (5 bases). The germline gives CDR1 MNHEY, CDR2 SMNVEV (reference sequence). The CDR3 runs 13 residues. V lost 6 bases, J lost 0 bases, and 7 bases lay in between.

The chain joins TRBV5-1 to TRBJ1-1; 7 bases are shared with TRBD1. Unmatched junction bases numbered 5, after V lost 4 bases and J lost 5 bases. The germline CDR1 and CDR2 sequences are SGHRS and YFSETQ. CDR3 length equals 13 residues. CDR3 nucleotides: TGCGCCAGCAGCCTAAACAGGGGAACTGAAGCTTTCTTT. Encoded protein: CASSLNRGTEAFF.

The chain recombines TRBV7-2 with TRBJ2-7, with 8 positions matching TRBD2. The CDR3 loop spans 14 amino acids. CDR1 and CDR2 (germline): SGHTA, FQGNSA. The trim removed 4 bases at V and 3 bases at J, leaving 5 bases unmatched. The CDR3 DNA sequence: TGTGCCAGCAGCTCGTCAGCGGGAGACTACGAGCAGTACTTC. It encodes CASSSSAGDYEQYF.

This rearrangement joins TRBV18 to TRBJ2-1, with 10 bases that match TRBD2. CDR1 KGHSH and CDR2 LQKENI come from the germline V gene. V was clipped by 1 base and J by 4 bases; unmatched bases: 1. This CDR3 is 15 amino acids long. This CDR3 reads CASSPRTSGYNEQFF. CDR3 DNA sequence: TGTGCCAGCTCACCACGGACTAGCGGATACAATGAGCAGTTCTTC. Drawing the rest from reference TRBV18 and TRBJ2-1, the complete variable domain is NAGVMQNPRHLVRRRGQEARLRCSPMKGHSHVYWYRQLPEEGLKFMVYLQKENIIDESGMPKERFSAEFPKEGPSILRIQQVVRGDSAAYFCASSPRTSGYNEQFFGPGTRLTVL.

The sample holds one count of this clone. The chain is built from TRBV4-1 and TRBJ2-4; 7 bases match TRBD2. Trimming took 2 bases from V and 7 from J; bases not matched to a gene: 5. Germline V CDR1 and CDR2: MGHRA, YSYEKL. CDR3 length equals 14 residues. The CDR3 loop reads CASSQPTSRNIQYF. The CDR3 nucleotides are TGCGCCAGCAGCCAACCGACTAGCAGGAACATTCAGTACTTC.

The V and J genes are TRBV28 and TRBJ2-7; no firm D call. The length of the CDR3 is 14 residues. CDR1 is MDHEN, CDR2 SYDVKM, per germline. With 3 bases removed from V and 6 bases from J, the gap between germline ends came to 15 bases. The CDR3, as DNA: TGTGCCAGCAGTTTTTCAGGTTCAGGTGGCGAGCAGTACTTC. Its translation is CASSFSGSGGEQYF.

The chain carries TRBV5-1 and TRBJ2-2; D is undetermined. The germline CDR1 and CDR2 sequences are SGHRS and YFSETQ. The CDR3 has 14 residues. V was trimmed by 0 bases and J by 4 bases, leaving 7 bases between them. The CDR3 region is CASSLGSPTGELFF. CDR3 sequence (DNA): TGCGCCAGCAGCTTGGGCTCCCCCACCGGGGAGCTGTTTTTT.

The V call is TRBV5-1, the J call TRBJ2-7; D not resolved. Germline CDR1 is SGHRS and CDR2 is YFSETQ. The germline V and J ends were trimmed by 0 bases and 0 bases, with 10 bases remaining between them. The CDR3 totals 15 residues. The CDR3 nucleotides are TGCGCCAGCAGCTTGGCCTTAGGGTCCTCCTACGAGCAGTACTTC. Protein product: CASSLALGSSYEQYF.

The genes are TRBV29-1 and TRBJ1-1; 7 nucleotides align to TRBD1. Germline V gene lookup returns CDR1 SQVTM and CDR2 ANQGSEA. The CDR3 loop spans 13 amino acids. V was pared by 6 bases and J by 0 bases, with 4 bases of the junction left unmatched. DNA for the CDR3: TGCAGCGTCGACAGGGTGCTGAACACTGAAGCTTTCTTT. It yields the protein CSVDRVLNTEAFF.

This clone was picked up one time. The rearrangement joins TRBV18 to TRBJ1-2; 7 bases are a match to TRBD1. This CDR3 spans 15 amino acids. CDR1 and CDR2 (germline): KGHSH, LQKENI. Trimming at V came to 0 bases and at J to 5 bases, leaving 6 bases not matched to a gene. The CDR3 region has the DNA TGTGCCAGCTCACCACCTTCGGCACAGGGGTATGGCTACACCTTC. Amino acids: CASSPPSAQGYGYTF. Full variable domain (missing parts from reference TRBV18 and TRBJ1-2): NAGVMQNPRHLVRRRGQEARLRCSPMKGHSHVYWYRQLPEEGLKFMVYLQKENIIDESGMPKERFSAEFPKEGPSILRIQQVVRGDSAAYFCASSPPSAQGYGYTFGSGTRLTVV.

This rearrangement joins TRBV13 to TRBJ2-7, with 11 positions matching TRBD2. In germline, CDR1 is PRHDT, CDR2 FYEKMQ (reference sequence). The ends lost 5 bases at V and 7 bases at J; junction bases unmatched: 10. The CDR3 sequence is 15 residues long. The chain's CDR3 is CASSPGTSGATEQYF. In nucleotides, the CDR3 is TGTGCCAGCAGCCCAGGGACTAGCGGTGCTACGGAGCAGTACTTC.

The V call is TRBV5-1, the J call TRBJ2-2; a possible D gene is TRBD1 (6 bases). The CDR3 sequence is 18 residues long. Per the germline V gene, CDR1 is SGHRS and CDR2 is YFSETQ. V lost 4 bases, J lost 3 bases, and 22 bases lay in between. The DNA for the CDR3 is TGCGCCAGCAGCCCATTTGGGCCGAGGGGGAGCGACACCGGGGAGCTGTTTTTT. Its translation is CASSPFGPRGSDTGELFF.

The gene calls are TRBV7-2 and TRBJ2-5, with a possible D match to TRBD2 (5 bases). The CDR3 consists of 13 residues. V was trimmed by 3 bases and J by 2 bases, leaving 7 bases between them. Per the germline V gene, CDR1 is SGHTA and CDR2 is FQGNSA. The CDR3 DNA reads TGTGCCAGCAGCTTTCGAGGGCAAGAGACCCAGTACTTC. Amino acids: CASSFRGQETQYF.

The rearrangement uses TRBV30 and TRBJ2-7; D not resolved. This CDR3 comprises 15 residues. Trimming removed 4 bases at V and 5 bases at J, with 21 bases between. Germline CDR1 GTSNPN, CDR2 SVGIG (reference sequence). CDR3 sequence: CAWTSVGQAVHEQYF. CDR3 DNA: TGTGCCTGGACTTCCGTCGGGCAGGCGGTCCACGAGCAGTACTTC. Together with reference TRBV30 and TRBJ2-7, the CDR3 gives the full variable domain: SQTIHQWPATLVQPVGSPLSLECTVEGTSNPNLYWYRQAAGRGLQLLFYSVGIGQISSEVPQNLSASRPQDRQFILSSKKLLLSDSGFYLCAWTSVGQAVHEQYFGPGTRLTVT.